The T cell receptor (beta chain) under discussion was sequenced for a study of CD8+CD57+ T cells in acquired aplastic anemia. The overall study: DNA recovered from sorted CD4+ and CD8+ cells had a mean of approximately 3 ug.

Between the trimmed V and J ends, which lost 3 bases and 0 bases, there was a span of 9 bases. The CDR3 sequence is 15 residues long. Germline-derived CDR1 and CDR2 are DFQATT and SNEGSKA (reference sequence). On this clonotype: The antigen is not known.

Investigators profiled TCR beta VDJ and CDR3 from genomic DNA template. TCRdb re-analysed the reads in MiXCR, keeping a single row per CDR3 protein. Among 200,000 to 250,000 distinct CDR3 sequences, 55% to 65% were seen once, and the ten largest hold around 58%. Study outcomes and limitations: With respect to CD8+ Simpson's diversity, patients and controls did not differ significantly.

Before being chosen for sequencing, patients had shown CD8+CD57+ cell expansion by flow cytometry. None of the patients had been given any therapy when their blood was sampled. The source of this sequence is a human donor with aplastic anemia. The sample was sorted CD4+, CD8+, or CD8+CD57+ T cells (not recorded which) from PBMCs. The rearrangement uses TRBV20-1 and TRBJ1-6; D may be TRBD1 (5 bases). DNA for the CDR3: TGCAGTGCTAGGGGGGGGAGCTCCTATAATTCACCCCTCCACTTT. Its translation is CSARGGSSYNSPLHF.